The subject of this entry is one T cell receptor beta chain. These data originate in a study of blood T cell repertoires in COVID-19. Germline CDR1 is SNHLY and CDR2 is FYNNEI. The CDR3 has 12 amino acids. The V end was cut by 8 bases, the J end by 9 bases, with 14 bases between. Repertoires were generated with immunoSEQ multiplex PCR, while TCRdb's copy carries only in-frame clones and drops some. The table lists 62,000 or so clones, about 86% of them singletons. The sequence was obtained from a woman aged 55-69 years with acute or convalescent COVID-19. The sample comprised peripheral blood. The chain carries TRBV2 and TRBJ1-3, with a possible D match to TRBD1 (5 bases). The CDR3 loop is CASGDSSRTIYF. DNA for the CDR3: TGTGCCAGCGGAGACAGTTCGCGCACCATATATTTT.